This T cell receptor beta chain is drawn from a study of cytomegalovirus exposure and HLA in healthy donors. PCR amplification relied on 60 Vbeta primers (plus 13 Jbeta primers). Here immunoSEQ multiplex PCR was the method, and the copy in TCRdb shows in-frame clones only, minus some. The repertoire consists of around 130,000 clones, with 80% to 90% occurring once and the leading ten covering over 9%. The CDR3 sequence is 16 residues long. Trimming pared 1 base from V and 5 bases from J, leaving 17 bases between. CDR1 and CDR2 from the germline V gene are MGHRA and YSYEKL. V is TRBV4-1 and J is TRBJ2-5, with a weak D call TRBD2 (5 bases). The source material was PBMCs. The source of this sequence is a male donor in good health and CMV-seropositive. The CDR3 reads CASSQVWTDQVETQYF. The CDR3 DNA follows: TGCGCCAGCAGCCAAGTTTGGACTGATCAGGTGGAGACCCAGTACTTC.